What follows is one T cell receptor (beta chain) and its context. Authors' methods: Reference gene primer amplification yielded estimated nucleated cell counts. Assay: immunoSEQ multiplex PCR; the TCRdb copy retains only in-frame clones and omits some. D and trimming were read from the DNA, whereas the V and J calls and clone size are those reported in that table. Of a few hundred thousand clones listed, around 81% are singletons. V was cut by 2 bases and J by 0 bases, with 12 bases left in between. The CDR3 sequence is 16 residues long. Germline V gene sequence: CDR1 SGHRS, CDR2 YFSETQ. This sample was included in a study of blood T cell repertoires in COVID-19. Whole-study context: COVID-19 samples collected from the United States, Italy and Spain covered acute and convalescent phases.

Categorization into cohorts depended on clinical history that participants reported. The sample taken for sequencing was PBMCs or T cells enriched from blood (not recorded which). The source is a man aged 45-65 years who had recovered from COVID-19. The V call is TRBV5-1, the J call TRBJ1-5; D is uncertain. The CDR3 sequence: CASSLGLAASNQPQHF. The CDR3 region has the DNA TGCGCCAGCAGCTTAGGACTTGCAGCTAGCAATCAGCCCCAGCATTTT.